Shown below are 25 T cell receptor beta chains from a single sample sequenced in a study of cytomegalovirus exposure and HLA in healthy donors. Sequencing was performed with immunoSEQ multiplex PCR; in TCRdb, only in-frame clones are kept and a portion is missing. The sample carries 250,000 to 400,000 clones, roughly 86% recorded once. Material: PBMCs. Receptors were obtained from a man aged 30-40 years in good health and CMV-seronegative.

The chain joins TRBV5-1 to TRBJ2-5; 13 bases map to TRBD2. The V and J ends lost 3 bases and 6 bases, in that order; junction bases with no gene match: 8. The germline V gene encodes CDR1 SGHRS and CDR2 YFSETQ. This CDR3 contains 16 residues. In nucleotides, the CDR3 is TGCGCCAGCAGCTCCACTAGCGGGGGGGCGGTGAAGACCCAGTACTTC. Translation: CASSSTSGGAVKTQYF.

V and J are TRBV19 and TRBJ1-2; D might be TRBD1 (5 bases). CDR1 is LNHDA and CDR2 is SQIVND in the germline V gene (reference sequence). This CDR3 is built from 14 residues. V lost 3 bases, J lost 2 bases, and 10 bases lay in between. CDR3 loop: CASSISQGNYGYTF. CDR3 in DNA: TGTGCCAGTAGTATCTCCCAGGGCAACTATGGCTACACCTTC.

The CDR3 coding sequence is TGTGCCAGCAGCTTTCCTGGACAGGGAATGGGGGAGAACTATGGCTACACCTTC. It yields the protein CASSFPGQGMGENYGYTF. V is TRBV7-2 and J is TRBJ1-2; 8 nucleotides match TRBD1. Trimming took 3 bases from V and 2 from J; bases not matched to a gene: 14. The CDR3 loop spans 18 amino acids. Germline assignment: CDR1 SGHTA and CDR2 FQGNSA.

This clone showed up just a few times. The J gene is TRBJ1-2, the V gene TRBV25-1, with D possibly being TRBD1 (5 bases). The CDR3 length is 13 residues. V shed 2 bases and J shed 3 bases, with 7 bases lying between them. Per germline, CDR1 MGHDK and CDR2 SYGVNS. CDR3 loop: CASSEQGYYGYTF. The CDR3, as DNA: TGTGCCAGCAGTGAACAGGGTTACTATGGCTACACCTTC.

This clone has a single count. This chain connects TRBV6-5 to TRBJ2-4; no clear D gene. Trimming shortened V by 0 bases and J by 3 bases, and 9 bases separated the two germline ends. The CDR3 length is 15 residues. Per germline, CDR1 MNHEY and CDR2 SVGAGI. DNA of the CDR3: TGTGCCAGCAGTTACTCGCCGGGTCACAAAAACATTCAGTACTTC. This codes for CASSYSPGHKNIQYF.

V and J are TRBV7-2 and TRBJ1-4; 8 bases match TRBD1. The length of the CDR3 is 13 residues. Germline CDR1 is SGHTA and CDR2 is FQGNSA. Trimming cost V 3 bases and J 17 bases; bases outside gene matches: 11. The DNA for the CDR3 is TGTGCCAGCAGCTTCGGGACAGGCGGCAACTTATTTTTT. It yields the protein CASSFGTGGNLFF.

The V call is TRBV11-2, the J call TRBJ1-1, with D perhaps TRBD1 (5 bases). The CDR3 is made up of 15 amino acids. The V end lost 5 bases, the J end lost 1 base, and 14 bases lay between the germline ends. Germline V gene lookup returns CDR1 SGHAT and CDR2 FQNNGV. CDR3 sequence: CASSPRTPRNTEAFF. CDR3 nucleotides: TGTGCCAGCAGCCCGAGGACACCGAGGAACACTGAAGCTTTCTTT.

V usage is TRBV19 and J usage is TRBJ2-5; maybe TRBD2 (7 bases). Germline values: CDR1 LNHDA, CDR2 SQIVND (reference sequence). The CDR3 is 14 residues long. V lost 1 base to trimming and J lost 3 bases, with 9 bases between them. The CDR3 reads CASSIGGGEETQYF. DNA for the CDR3: TGTGCCAGTAGTATAGGAGGGGGGGAAGAGACCCAGTACTTC.

This clone was counted ten times or more. This chain uses TRBV2 with TRBJ2-1; unclear D gene. The CDR3 is 13 amino acids. V was clipped by 4 bases and J by 0 bases, with 4 bases between them. Germline V lookup: CDR1 SNHLY, CDR2 FYNNEI. The CDR3 loop is CASSVYSYNEQFF. As DNA, the CDR3 is TGTGCCAGCAGTGTATACTCCTACAATGAGCAGTTCTTC.

The chain uses TRBV5-1 and TRBJ2-5; D perhaps matches TRBD1 (5 bases). The V gene lost 1 base and the J gene lost 1 base, with 11 bases spanning the gap. CDR1 and CDR2 (germline): SGHRS, YFSETQ. The CDR3 is 15 residues long. CDR3 sequence reads: CASSLRIGAQETQYF. DNA of the CDR3: TGCGCCAGCAGCTTGAGGATAGGGGCCCAAGAGACCCAGTACTTC.

The chain links TRBV6-1 to TRBJ1-3, with D maybe TRBD1 (6 bases). The CDR3 spans 15 residues. Germline V gene sequence: CDR1 MNHNS, CDR2 SASEGT. Between the trimmed V and J ends, which lost 4 bases and 4 bases, there was a span of 14 bases. In nucleotides, the CDR3 is TGTGCCAGCAGTGTTGGGGGGGCGCGAGGAAACACCATATATTTT. Protein product: CASSVGGARGNTIYF.

J is TRBJ2-5 and V is TRBV7-8; 7 positions agree with TRBD1. Germline loops: CDR1 SGHVS, CDR2 FQNEAQ. After removal of 6 bases from V and 2 bases from J, the junction contained 12 bases not matched to a gene. The CDR3 has 16 amino acids. CDR3: CASRSGLQGKQETQYF. The CDR3 DNA reads TGTGCCAGCAGATCGGGGTTACAGGGGAAACAAGAGACCCAGTACTTC.

This clone was counted a single time. The chain joins TRBV7-2 to TRBJ2-5, with TRBD2 matching over 12 bases. This CDR3 is 18 amino acids long. Per the germline V gene, CDR1 is SGHTA and CDR2 is FQGNSA. Trimming at V came to 5 bases and at J to 2 bases, leaving 12 bases not matched to a gene. This chain's CDR3 is CASSPTWTSGAYQETQYF. CDR3 coding DNA: TGTGCCAGCAGCCCCACCTGGACTAGCGGGGCCTATCAAGAGACCCAGTACTTC.

The chain combines TRBV9 with TRBJ1-2; 11 bases agree with TRBD1. CDR1 and CDR2 (germline): SGDLS, YYNGEE. This CDR3 has 15 residues. Trimming removed 3 bases from V and 3 bases from J; junction bases left unmatched: 4. Here the CDR3 DNA reads TGTGCCAGCAGCGGGACAGGGGGCGCGTACTATGGCTACACCTTC. This encodes CASSGTGGAYYGYTF. Combining the CDR3 with reference TRBV9 and TRBJ1-2 gives the whole variable domain DSGVTQTPKHLITATGQRVTLRCSPRSGDLSVYWYQQSLDQGLQFLIQYYNGEERAKGNILERFSAQQFPDLHSELNLSSLELGDSALYFCASSGTGGAYYGYTFGSGTRLTVV.

The chain recombines TRBV29-1 with TRBJ2-5; the D is unclear. CDR1 is SQVTM, CDR2 ANQGSEA, per germline. V shed 0 bases and J shed 5 bases, with 19 bases lying between them. This CDR3 spans 16 amino acids. The CDR3 region is CSVEEGIVETAETQYF. The CDR3 DNA sequence: TGCAGCGTTGAAGAAGGTATCGTGGAGACGGCGGAGACCCAGTACTTC. Full variable domain (rest looked up from reference TRBV29-1 and TRBJ2-5): SAVISQKPSRDICQRGTSLTIQCQVDSQVTMMFWYRQQPGQSLTLIATANQGSEATYESGFVIDKFPISRPNLTFSTLTVSNMSPEDSSIYLCSVEEGIVETAETQYFGPGTRLLVL.

This clone showed up just once. This chain joins TRBV23-1 and TRBJ1-6; 11 bases line up with TRBD1. TRBV23-1 is known as an ORF, though its function is uncertain. The CDR3 has 19 residues. J was trimmed by 0 bases and V by 4 bases; bases with no gene match: 8. CDR3 in DNA: TGCGCCAGCAGTCCTCCGGGACAGGGGGATAGCTCCTATAATTCACCCCTCCACTTT. It encodes CASSPPGQGDSSYNSPLHF.

The gene calls are TRBV18 and TRBJ1-2; a weak D match, TRBD1 (6 bases). Per the germline V gene, CDR1 is KGHSH and CDR2 is LQKENI. There are 15 residues in the CDR3. The V gene lost 3 bases and the J gene lost 0 bases, with 11 bases spanning the gap. The DNA of the CDR3 is TGTGCCAGCTCACCGGGGGCGCCACCTAACTATGGCTACACCTTC. As protein: CASSPGAPPNYGYTF.

This clone showed up just once. The chain couples TRBV13 to TRBJ2-5; 7 bases agree with TRBD2. The CDR3 covers 13 residues. V was pared by 6 bases and J by 3 bases, with 4 bases of the junction left unmatched. Per the germline V gene, CDR1 is PRHDT and CDR2 is FYEKMQ (reference sequence). The CDR3 region is CASSIRGEETQYF. Written as DNA, the CDR3 is TGTGCCAGCAGTATACGGGGGGAAGAGACCCAGTACTTC.

The chain combines TRBV11-2 with TRBJ1-6, with a weak D call TRBD1 (6 bases). CDR1 and CDR2 (germline): SGHAT, FQNNGV. CDR3 length: 17 residues. Trimming removed 4 bases from V and 0 bases from J, with 13 bases in between. The CDR3 protein is CASSSTARGSYNSPLHF. As DNA, the CDR3 is TGTGCCAGCAGCTCGACGGCCAGGGGCTCCTATAATTCACCCCTCCACTTT.

The rearrangement uses TRBV7-6 and TRBJ1-2, with D hard to call. Germline V lookup: CDR1 SGHVS, CDR2 FNYEAQ. CDR3 length: 14 residues. V dropped 0 bases and J dropped 4 bases, with 9 bases sitting between them. The DNA for the CDR3 is TGTGCCAGCAGCTTAGCCCATGAGGGCTATGGCTACACCTTC. Protein: CASSLAHEGYGYTF.

The count of this clone is one. V usage is TRBV5-8 and J usage is TRBJ1-2; 10 bases fit TRBD1. Germline CDR1 is SGHTS and CDR2 is YDEGEE. The CDR3 consists of 17 residues. V gave up 1 base and J gave up 4 bases; unmatched junction bases: 10. For the CDR3, the DNA is TGTGCCAGCAGCTTGCGGACAGGGGGATGGGGGATCTATGGCTACACCTTC. Encoded protein: CASSLRTGGWGIYGYTF.

V and J are TRBV4-2 and TRBJ2-3, with TRBD1 matching over 7 bases. The J segment lost 1 base and the V segment lost 3 bases, leaving 10 bases of the junction unmatched. Germline V lookup: CDR1 LGHNA, CDR2 YNFKEQ. The CDR3 is 17 amino acids. Here the CDR3 reads CASSHRADRAGTDTQYF. The DNA of the CDR3 is TGTGCCAGCAGCCACCGAGCAGACAGGGCAGGCACAGATACGCAGTATTTT.

V and J are TRBV2 and TRBJ2-3, with TRBD1 matching 8 bases. This CDR3 has 17 amino acids. V lost 6 bases, J lost 0 bases, and 11 bases stayed unmatched. In germline, CDR1 is SNHLY, CDR2 FYNNEI. The CDR3, as DNA: TGTGCCAGCAGGGGGAGGACAGGGCCTTATAGCACAGATACGCAGTATTTT. The encoded protein is CASRGRTGPYSTDTQYF.

The V call is TRBV2, the J call TRBJ1-3, with D unclear. The germline gives CDR1 SNHLY, CDR2 FYNNEI. V dropped 3 bases and J dropped 0 bases, with 9 bases sitting between them. The CDR3 runs to 15 residues. The CDR3 protein is CASSDEQVSGNTIYF. The DNA for the CDR3 is TGTGCCAGCAGTGATGAGCAAGTCTCTGGAAACACCATATATTTT.

This clone has a single count. V usage is TRBV18 and J usage is TRBJ1-1; possibly TRBD1 for D (6 bases). CDR3 size: 15 residues. Deletions cut 3 bases from V and 2 bases from J, with 13 bases between. Germline CDR1 reads KGHSH; CDR2 reads LQKENI. CDR3 nucleotide sequence: TGTGCCAGCTCACCCCCGGGGGGGGCCAACACTGAAGCTTTCTTT. Amino acid sequence: CASSPPGGANTEAFF.